The 17 T cell receptor beta chains below all came from one sample that was sequenced in a study of beta chain features in type 1 diabetes listed by TCRdb under 2018. These receptors' antigens are unknown. What the research found in general, with its limitations: Type 1 diabetes patients showed a moderate but significant shortening of TCRB CDR3 length in all four CD4+ subsets.

Receptor libraries were prepared by the immunoSEQ multiplex PCR assay. All of the isolated RNA was reverse transcribed with the High Capacity cDNA Reverse Transcription Kit, so expressed TCRB transcripts were sequenced. TCRdb took over this immuneACCESS table, retaining in-frame rearrangements with V and J assigned. Such tables are incomplete; in checked studies, under half of the missing clones stem from an unresolved V gene, and the remainder is unexplained. The sample table holds roughly 38,000 clones, of which 60% to 75% were seen once. The ten biggest clones cover approximately 1.6% of the sample. The source material was Tregs from blood. In the paper's terms, the cell subset or site label means: regulatory CD4+ T cells. These receptors all come from a young man with type 1 diabetes. Some clones in this sample may be carry-over from other donors' samples.

This clone was seen more than once but under ten times. The chain uses TRBV18 and TRBJ2-3, with TRBD2 identical over 8 bases. The germline V gene encodes CDR1 KGHSH and CDR2 LQKENI. The V and J ends lost 4 bases and 2 bases, in that order; junction bases with no gene match: 2. CDR3 length: 14 residues. The CDR3 bases are TGTGCCAGCTCACGGACTAGCCCCACAGATACGCAGTATTTT. Translating it yields CASSRTSPTDTQYF.

This clone was detected a few times. V usage is TRBV10-2 and J usage is TRBJ2-1; D is possibly TRBD1 (6 bases). Germline lookup yields CDR1 WSHSY and CDR2 SAAADI. The CDR3 length is 13 residues. Deletions cut 2 bases from V and 11 bases from J, with 13 bases between. The CDR3 sequence: CASSERAGTKQFF. In DNA form, the CDR3 reads TGCGCCAGCAGTGAGAGAGCTGGGACAAAGCAGTTCTTC.

V and J are TRBV9 and TRBJ2-2; D perhaps matches TRBD2 (5 bases). The CDR3 is 16 residues long. Germline CDR1 reads SGDLS; CDR2 reads YYNGEE. Trimming left V 4 bases short and J 2 bases short, with 15 bases between. For the CDR3, the DNA is TGTGCCAGCAGCCCCCGAAATACGGGAAACACCGGGGAGCTGTTTTTT. Amino acid sequence: CASSPRNTGNTGELFF.

This clone has more than one count but fewer than ten. The gene calls are TRBV7-6 and TRBJ2-5; 7 nucleotides agree with TRBD2. The end of the DNA is better explained by TRBJ2-7, so the J call may be wrong. Germline loops: CDR1 SGHVS, CDR2 FNYEAQ. The CDR3 is made up of 16 amino acids. The DNA of the CDR3 is TGTGCCAGCAGCCCCAAAGGGAGGGGTGGGGACTACGAGCAGTACTTC. Translated, it gives CASSPKGRGGDYEQYF.

For the CDR3, the DNA is TGTGCCAGCAGTTACCCCCGCGGGACAGTTGGAAAACTGTTTTTT. It translates to CASSYPRGTVGKLFF. The chain has TRBV6-6 and TRBJ1-4; 7 bases match TRBD1. CDR1 MNHNY and CDR2 SVGAGI come from the germline V gene (reference sequence). J lost 10 bases, V lost 2 bases, and 10 bases had no gene match. The CDR3 runs 15 residues.

Here the CDR3 reads CASSVRGYEQYF. CDR3 sequence (DNA): TGCGCCAGCAGTGTTAGGGGTTACGAGCAGTACTTC. The V and J genes are TRBV10-2 and TRBJ2-7; weak D call: TRBD1 (5 bases). CDR3 length equals 12 residues. In germline, CDR1 is WSHSY, CDR2 SAAADI. With 4 bases removed from V and 4 bases from J, the gap between germline ends came to 8 bases.

In DNA form, the CDR3 reads TGTGCCAGCAGCTTGGGAGGTAGCGGGGGACCCTACGAGCAGTACTTC. Translation: CASSLGGSGGPYEQYF. This chain connects TRBV5-4 to TRBJ2-7; TRBD2 aligns across 9 bases. Per germline, CDR1 SGHNT and CDR2 YYREEE (reference sequence). The CDR3 has 16 residues. J gave up 2 bases and V 0 bases, and 6 bases lay outside the gene matches.

CDR3 region: CASSYRTAEKLFF. DNA for the CDR3: TGTGCCAGCAGCTACCGGACAGCTGAAAAACTGTTTTTT. This chain links TRBV7-2 with TRBJ1-4; possibly TRBD1 for D (6 bases). Per the germline V gene, CDR1 is SGHTA and CDR2 is FQGNSA. The CDR3 is 13 residues long. The germline V and J ends were trimmed by 4 bases and 7 bases, with 10 bases remaining between them.

This clone occurred a few times. The rearrangement links TRBV9 to TRBJ2-1; 12 bases align to TRBD2. V shed 3 bases and J 10 bases; nucleotides not matched to a gene: 11. Germline CDR1 reads SGDLS; CDR2 reads YYNGEE. This CDR3 is 16 amino acids long. This CDR3 reads CASSAPASGGVEEQFF. In nucleotides, the CDR3 is TGTGCCAGCAGCGCCCCGGCTAGCGGGGGGGTGGAGGAGCAGTTCTTC.

The chain combines TRBV6-5 with TRBJ2-3; D remains unclear. Germline CDR1 is MNHEY and CDR2 is SVGAGI. Trimming cost V 7 bases and J 0 bases, with 14 bases left between them. The CDR3 consists of 15 residues. CDR3 amino acids: CASTRGFSSTDTQYF. Here the CDR3 DNA reads TGTGCCAGCACGCGAGGCTTCTCTAGCACAGATACGCAGTATTTT.

This clone was seen a handful of times. The rearrangement joins TRBV7-8 to TRBJ2-3, with TRBD1 matching over 12 bases. This CDR3 is 19 amino acids long. The V gene end was trimmed by 2 bases and the J gene end by 3 bases; junction bases not matched to a gene: 12. Germline values: CDR1 SGHVS, CDR2 FQNEAQ. The CDR3 bases are TGTGCCAGCAGCTTACTCGGGACAGGGGGCTCCACACGAACAGATACGCAGTATTTT. This gives the protein CASSLLGTGGSTRTDTQYF.

This clone was detected only a few times. The rearrangement joins TRBV28 to TRBJ2-3; 9 nucleotides agree with TRBD1. Germline loops: CDR1 MDHEN, CDR2 SYDVKM. CDR3 length: 14 amino acids. J was trimmed by 4 bases and V by 3 bases; bases with no gene match: 2. The CDR3 DNA follows: TGTGCCAGCAGTTTCAGACAGGGGGCAGATACGCAGTATTTT. Translated, it gives CASSFRQGADTQYF.

The chain uses TRBV10-3 and TRBJ2-1; 7 bases align to TRBD1. CDR3 length: 15 amino acids. Per germline, CDR1 ENHRY and CDR2 SYGVKD. The J segment lost 0 bases and the V segment lost 10 bases, leaving 9 bases of the junction unmatched. The CDR3 region is CASRGQSFSYNEQFF. The CDR3 DNA follows: TGTGCCAGCCGGGGACAGTCCTTCTCCTACAATGAGCAGTTCTTC.

This clone has a single count. At one boundary the junction diverges from the germline segment, which might be a read error. V and J are TRBV10-3 and TRBJ2-1; 13 bases are a match to TRBD2. Per germline, CDR1 ENHRY and CDR2 SYGVKD. The CDR3 runs to 15 residues. CDR3 nucleotides: TGTGCCACCCGGACTAGCGGGGGATTCTACAATGAGCAGCTCTTC. This translates into CATRTSGGFYNEQLF.

This clone was recorded a few times. The chain uses TRBV9 and TRBJ1-2; D is unclear. Trimming took off 5 bases at V and 3 bases at J, with 5 bases between the two ends. Germline V gives CDR1 SGDLS, CDR2 YYNGEE. This CDR3 has 11 amino acids. The CDR3 reads CASRLHYGYTF. As DNA, the CDR3 is TGTGCCAGCAGACTCCACTATGGCTACACCTTC.

The gene calls are TRBV2 and TRBJ2-7, with 8 positions matching TRBD1. J lost 3 bases, V lost 6 bases, and 10 bases had no gene match. The CDR3 has 15 amino acids. Germline V gives CDR1 SNHLY, CDR2 FYNNEI. CDR3 loop: CASRRGTGKVYEQYF. The CDR3 DNA reads TGTGCCAGCAGGAGAGGGACAGGTAAAGTCTACGAGCAGTACTTC.

The chain recombines TRBV11-2 with TRBJ1-5; D unresolved. Germline-derived CDR1 and CDR2 are SGHAT and FQNNGV. The V end was cut by 5 bases, the J end by 0 bases, with 14 bases between. The CDR3 is 16 amino acids. CDR3 residues: CASSPVVRYSNQPQHF. The CDR3 DNA reads as TGTGCCAGCAGCCCGGTTGTGAGGTATAGCAATCAGCCCCAGCATTTT.